This T cell receptor (beta chain) came from a study of blood T cell repertoires in COVID-19. Study-level background: Whether acute or convalescent, the COVID-19 samples came from the United States, Italy and Spain. PBMCs, B-cell-depleted T cells, or T cells were the source of the cDNA or gDNA that made up the material.

J gave up 11 bases and V 0 bases, and 6 bases lay outside the gene matches. The germline gives CDR1 SGHRS, CDR2 YFSETQ. The length of the CDR3 is 15 residues. Per the authors' pipeline: Reference gene primer amplification yielded estimated nucleated cell counts. Libraries were prepared by immunoSEQ multiplex PCR; TCRdb keeps only in-frame clonotypes and omits some of them. That table gives V, J and clone size, and the DNA gave D and trimming. The sample records hundreds of thousands of clones, roughly 89% being singletons. The V and J genes are TRBV5-1 and TRBJ2-1, with TRBD2 identical over 12 bases. The TCR originated in a man aged 60 to 69 who had recovered from COVID-19. The sequencing sample was made of peripheral blood. The CDR3 spells CASSLELAGGSKQFF. CDR3 nucleotide sequence: TGCGCCAGCAGCTTGGAGCTAGCGGGAGGGTCGAAGCAGTTCTTC.